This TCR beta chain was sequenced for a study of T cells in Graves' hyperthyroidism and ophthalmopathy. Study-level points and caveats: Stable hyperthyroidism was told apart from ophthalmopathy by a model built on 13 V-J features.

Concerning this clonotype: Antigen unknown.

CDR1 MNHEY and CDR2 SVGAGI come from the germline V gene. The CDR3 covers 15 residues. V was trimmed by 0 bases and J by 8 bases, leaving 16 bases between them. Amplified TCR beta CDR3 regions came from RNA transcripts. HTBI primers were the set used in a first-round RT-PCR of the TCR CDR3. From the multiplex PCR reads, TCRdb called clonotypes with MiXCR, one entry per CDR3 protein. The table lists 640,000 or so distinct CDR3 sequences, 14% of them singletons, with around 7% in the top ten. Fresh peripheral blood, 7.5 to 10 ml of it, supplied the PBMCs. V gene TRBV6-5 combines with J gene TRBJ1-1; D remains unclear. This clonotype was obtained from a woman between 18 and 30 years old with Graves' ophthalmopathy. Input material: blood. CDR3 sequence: CASSYSDWTASEAFF. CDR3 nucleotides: TGTGCCAGCAGTTACTCTGATTGGACTGCTTCCGAAGCTTTCTTT.